A single sample gave rise to the 14 T cell receptor beta chains below, sequenced in a study of beta chain features in type 1 diabetes. The investigators reverse transcribed all of the isolated RNA, so they sequenced expressed TCRB transcripts. The data were produced by immunoSEQ multiplex PCR, yet TCRdb's version contains in-frame clones alone and is incomplete. Here the sample spans about 220,000 clones, roughly a tenth being singletons. Sequencing used central memory CD4+ T cells from blood. These receptors came from a man aged 18 to 29 in good health.

The rearrangement links TRBV7-3 to TRBJ2-2; 9 bases fit TRBD1. From germline, CDR1 is SGHTA and CDR2 FQGTGA. The junction had 6 bases not matched to a gene; V was cut back by 4 bases and J by 3 bases. The CDR3 is made up of 16 amino acids. CDR3: CASSSPGQGHTGELFF. The CDR3 coding sequence is TGTGCCAGCAGCTCTCCGGGACAGGGCCACACCGGGGAGCTGTTTTTT.

This clone was recorded a few times. The chain carries TRBV5-4 and TRBJ2-5, with D possibly being TRBD1 or TRBD2 (6 bases each). CDR1 and CDR2 (germline): SGHNT, YYREEE (reference sequence). The ends were cut back, 3 bases at V and 1 base at J, with 10 bases in the middle. CDR3 length: 14 amino acids. The CDR3 bases are TGTGCCAGCAGCTCGGGGGCAGTCCAAGAGACCCAGTACTTC. Translation gives CASSSGAVQETQYF.

This clone was found a few times. The chain couples TRBV18 to TRBJ2-5; D remains unclear. CDR3 length: 14 residues. Deletions cut 4 bases from V and 6 bases from J, with 15 bases between. Germline V gene sequence: CDR1 KGHSH, CDR2 LQKENI. CDR3 DNA: TGTGCCAGCTCACATAGTATCGAGGCGCAGACCCAGTACTTC. Protein sequence: CASSHSIEAQTQYF.

This rearrangement joins TRBV6-6 to TRBJ2-1; no reliable D call. The CDR3 spans 12 residues. Germline V gene sequence: CDR1 MNHNY, CDR2 SVGAGI (reference sequence). V lost 6 bases, J lost 5 bases, and 8 bases lay in between. The CDR3 sequence is CASRLRDNEQFF. The DNA of the CDR3 is TGTGCCAGCAGACTTCGGGACAATGAGCAGTTCTTC.

Many counts were recorded for this clone. The chain has TRBV28 and TRBJ1-2, with D maybe TRBD1 (6 bases). The CDR3 runs to 12 residues. CDR1 is MDHEN, CDR2 SYDVKM, per germline. V lost 10 bases, J lost 8 bases, and 17 bases lay in between. The CDR3 DNA follows: TGTGCCACCAAACGCGGGACAATAGGCTACACCTTC. The encoded protein is CATKRGTIGYTF.

This clone was counted between two and nine times. The chain carries TRBV20-1 and TRBJ2-3; TRBD2 might be the D (5 bases). Germline V gives CDR1 DFQATT, CDR2 SNEGSKA (reference sequence). The length of the CDR3 is 11 residues. V lost 5 bases, J lost 15 bases, and 18 bases lay in between. Here the CDR3 reads CSAQRKLPTYF. The DNA of the CDR3 is TGCAGTGCTCAGCGGAAACTACCTACCTATTTT.

The chain couples TRBV7-2 to TRBJ2-1; 15 bases match TRBD2. The CDR3 length is 16 residues. The junction had 6 bases not matched to a gene; V was cut back by 5 bases and J by 7 bases. Germline CDR1 and CDR2: SGHTA and FQGNSA. The CDR3 DNA is TGTGCCAGCAGCCGACGGACTAGCGGGAGGGGGAATGAGCAGTTCTTC. This codes for CASSRRTSGRGNEQFF.

Ten or more counts support this clone. This rearrangement joins TRBV18 to TRBJ2-1; a weak D match, TRBD1 (6 bases). V was trimmed by 3 bases and J by 6 bases, leaving 12 bases between them. CDR3 length: 14 amino acids. Germline lookup yields CDR1 KGHSH and CDR2 LQKENI. CDR3 loop: CASSPVLQGNEQFF. CDR3 DNA sequence: TGTGCCAGCTCACCGGTTTTACAGGGCAATGAGCAGTTCTTC.

CDR3 DNA: TGTGCCTGGAGTGTAAAGGGCTCCTACGAGCAGTACTTC. Encoded protein: CAWSVKGSYEQYF. The J gene is TRBJ2-7, the V gene TRBV30; no clear D. V was clipped by 0 bases and J by 0 bases, with 6 bases between them. Germline lookup yields CDR1 GTSNPN and CDR2 SVGIG (reference sequence). The CDR3 runs 13 residues.

The rearrangement joins TRBV11-2 to TRBJ2-3; D unclear. The ends were cut back, 1 base at V and 1 base at J, with 15 bases in the middle. The germline CDR1 and CDR2 sequences are SGHAT and FQNNGV. The CDR3 spans 17 residues. The DNA for the CDR3 is TGTGCCAGCAGCTTAGCGCAGGCTAAATCACGCACAGATACGCAGTATTTT. The encoded protein is CASSLAQAKSRTDTQYF.

Ten or more counts support this clone. CDR3 nucleotides: TGTGCCAGCAGCTTATCTGGTGGGGAGACCCAGTACTTC. Its protein is CASSLSGGETQYF. V usage is TRBV7-2 and J usage is TRBJ2-5; D unresolved. This CDR3 contains 13 residues. CDR1 is SGHTA and CDR2 is FQGNSA in the germline V gene. V dropped 2 bases and J dropped 5 bases, with 9 bases sitting between them.

This clone showed up just a few times. The J gene is TRBJ1-3, the V gene TRBV30; perhaps TRBD1 as D (6 bases). Germline values: CDR1 GTSNPN, CDR2 SVGIG (reference sequence). The CDR3 length is 15 residues. Trimming removed 4 bases at V and 2 bases at J, with 15 bases between. The CDR3 bases are TGTGCCTGGAACCCACAGGGCCATCCTGGAAACACCATATATTTT. As protein: CAWNPQGHPGNTIYF.

In regard to this clone: Since a far larger clone is one base different, this is likely a read error. The V gene is TRBV2, the J gene TRBJ2-7, with D maybe TRBD1 (6 bases). The CDR3 totals 12 residues. Germline V gene sequence: CDR1 SNHLY, CDR2 FYNNEI. V dropped 7 bases and J dropped 2 bases, with 9 bases sitting between them. Written as DNA, the CDR3 is TGTGCCAGCAACGGGGACACCTACGAGCAGTACTTC. It specifies CASNGDTYEQYF.

The gene calls are TRBV7-2 and TRBJ2-1; no reliable D call. Germline CDR1 is SGHTA and CDR2 is FQGNSA. CDR3 length equals 9 residues. The V and J ends lost 8 bases and 10 bases respectively, with 6 bases between them. The CDR3 DNA reads TGTGCCAGCTCCCAAGAGCAGTTCTTC. This gives the protein CASSQEQFF.